This entry lists 28 T cell receptor beta chains sequenced from one sample in a study of blood T cell repertoires in COVID-19. Assay used: immunoSEQ multiplex PCR; TCRdb lists only in-frame clones, some missing. The data hold just over 350,000 clones, with around 88% observed a single time. Sequencing input: peripheral blood. These receptors came from a woman aged 55-69 years with COVID-19, enrolled during active disease.

The sample holds a few counts of this clone. The rearrangement uses TRBV6-6 and TRBJ1-2, with TRBD1 matching 7 bases. V lost 5 bases to trimming and J lost 4 bases; unmatched junction nucleotides: 13. Germline values: CDR1 MNHNY, CDR2 SVGAGI (reference sequence). This CDR3 is 16 amino acids long. CDR3 residues: CASSASTGYLPYGYTF. The DNA for the CDR3 is TGTGCCAGCAGTGCCTCGACAGGGTATCTGCCCTATGGCTACACCTTC.

The chain is built from TRBV19 and TRBJ1-5; 7 bases are a match to TRBD1. CDR1 and CDR2 from the germline V gene are LNHDA and SQIVND (reference sequence). V dropped 4 bases and J dropped 4; count of bases not matched to a gene: 16. This CDR3 spans 18 amino acids. This CDR3 is CASSKGWDSKLRNQPQHF. The CDR3 nucleotides read TGTGCCAGTAGTAAGGGATGGGACAGCAAATTACGGAATCAGCCCCAGCATTTT. The entire variable domain, with the rest obtained from reference TRBV19 and TRBJ1-5, is as follows: DGGITQSPKYLFRKEGQNVTLSCEQNLNHDAMYWYRQDPGQGLRLIYYSQIVNDFQKGDIAEGYSVSREKKESFPLTVTSAQKNPTAFYLCASSKGWDSKLRNQPQHFGDGTRLSIL.

The chain employs TRBV27 and TRBJ1-6, with 8 nucleotides matching TRBD1. The CDR3 is made up of 15 amino acids. Germline V lookup: CDR1 MNHEY, CDR2 SMNVEV (reference sequence). V trimming: 6 bases; J trimming: 6 bases; junction bases outside the gene matches: 7. CDR3 sequence: CASRPTGGSNSPLHF. The CDR3 nucleotides are TGTGCCAGCAGGCCAACAGGGGGAAGTAATTCACCCCTCCACTTT.

The chain couples TRBV3-1 (or the pseudogene TRBV3-2) to TRBJ1-5; D is perhaps TRBD1 (5 bases). Trimming took off 6 bases at V and 4 bases at J, with 16 bases between the two ends. The germline V gene has CDR1 LGHDT and CDR2 YNNKEL (reference sequence). The CDR3 is 15 amino acids. The CDR3 region is CASSPKTQGNQPQHF. As DNA, the CDR3 is TGTGCCAGCAGTCCTAAAACTCAGGGAAATCAGCCCCAGCATTTT.

The rearrangement links TRBV28 to TRBJ2-1, with D tentatively TRBD2 (5 bases). The CDR3 extends over 15 amino acids. The germline V and J ends were trimmed by 2 bases and 0 bases, with 8 bases remaining between them. The germline CDR1 and CDR2 sequences are MDHEN and SYDVKM. The CDR3 protein is CASSLTGVSYNEQFF. The DNA for the CDR3 is TGTGCCAGCAGTTTAACCGGGGTCTCCTACAATGAGCAGTTCTTC. The whole variable domain, remainder taken from reference TRBV28 and TRBJ2-1, is DVKVTQSSRYLVKRTGEKVFLECVQDMDHENMFWYRQDPGLGLRLIYFSYDVKMKEKGDIPEGYSVSREKKERFSLILESASTNQTSMYLCASSLTGVSYNEQFFGPGTRLTVL.

The chain employs TRBV6-5 and TRBJ1-2; possibly TRBD1 for D (5 bases). The CDR3 runs to 13 residues. V lost 0 bases, J lost 8 bases, and 10 bases lay in between. Germline CDR1 MNHEY, CDR2 SVGAGI. The CDR3 bases are TGTGCCAGCAGTTACTCGGAAGGGGTAGGCTACACCTTC. Its protein is CASSYSEGVGYTF.

V usage is TRBV5-5 and J usage is TRBJ1-2; TRBD1 matches at 9 bases. V shed 5 bases, J shed 4 bases, and the junction held 6 bases outside the gene matches. The CDR3 runs to 14 residues. Germline values: CDR1 SGHKS, CDR2 YYEKEE (reference sequence). The CDR3 region has the DNA TGTGCCAGCAGGGGGGGACAGGGCGTCTATGGCTACACCTTC. This sequence encodes CASRGGQGVYGYTF.

V usage is TRBV30 and J usage is TRBJ1-2; unclear D gene. Trimming pared 3 bases from V and 4 bases from J, leaving 9 bases between. Germline V gene sequence: CDR1 GTSNPN, CDR2 SVGIG (reference sequence). The CDR3 consists of 12 residues. The CDR3 reads CAWRIAAYGYTF. CDR3 nucleotides: TGTGCCTGGAGGATAGCAGCCTATGGCTACACCTTC.

The chain employs TRBV11-3 and TRBJ1-2; D not resolved. CDR3 length: 17 amino acids. The germline V gene encodes CDR1 SGHNT and CDR2 YENEEA. The germline V and J ends were trimmed by 5 bases and 5 bases, with 24 bases remaining between them. DNA of the CDR3: TGTGCCAGCAGCGCCCGGAGTGGGAGCGCCGATAGGTATGGCTACACCTTC. This codes for CASSARSGSADRYGYTF. Looking up the rest from reference TRBV11-3 and TRBJ1-2 gives the full variable domain: EAGVVQSPRYKIIEKKQPVAFWCNPISGHNTLYWYLQNLGQGPELLIRYENEEAVDDSQLPKDRFSAERLKGVDSTLKIQPAELGDSAVYLCASSARSGSADRYGYTFGSGTRLTVV.

The chain employs TRBV3-1 (or the pseudogene TRBV3-2) and TRBJ2-5; 14 nucleotides line up with TRBD2. CDR1 and CDR2 from the germline V gene are LGHDT and YNNKEL (reference sequence). The J segment lost 1 base and the V segment lost 4 bases, leaving 2 bases of the junction unmatched. This CDR3 has 16 residues. The CDR3 loop reads CASSLGLAGGQETQYF. The CDR3 DNA follows: TGTGCCAGCAGCCTAGGACTAGCGGGGGGCCAAGAGACCCAGTACTTC.

This chain joins TRBV7-8 and TRBJ1-5, with D possibly matching TRBD1 (5 bases). In germline, CDR1 is SGHVS, CDR2 FQNEAQ. CDR3 size: 18 residues. The germline V and J ends were trimmed by 1 base and 7 bases, with 23 bases remaining between them. The CDR3 is CASSLVRVGGGNIQPQHF. CDR3 DNA: TGTGCCAGCAGCTTAGTTCGCGTGGGGGGGGGAAACATACAGCCCCAGCATTTT.

In this sample, this clone turned up once. This sequence joins TRBV3-1 (or the pseudogene TRBV3-2) and TRBJ2-2, with D possibly TRBD1 on 6 matching bases. V lost 4 bases, J lost 4 bases, and 13 bases lay in between. Germline V CDR1 and CDR2: LGHDT, YNNKEL (reference sequence). The CDR3 consists of 15 residues. In DNA form, the CDR3 reads TGTGCCAGCAGCCGGCAGGGGTGGAGCACCGGGGAGCTGTTTTTT. It codes for CASSRQGWSTGELFF.

The chain links TRBV6-5 to TRBJ1-2; 11 nucleotides line up with TRBD1. The CDR3 runs to 13 residues. Looked up from germline, CDR1 is MNHEY and CDR2 is SVGAGI. V gave up 5 bases and J gave up 12 bases; unmatched junction bases: 8. The CDR3 reads CASSLGQGEGNTF. In nucleotides, the CDR3 is TGTGCCAGCAGTCTGGGACAGGGGGAGGGGAACACCTTC.

This chain joins TRBV5-8 and TRBJ2-3; the D gene is possibly TRBD2 (5 bases). V was shortened by 0 bases and J by 0 bases, with 11 bases between the two germline ends. Per the germline V gene, CDR1 is SGHTS and CDR2 is YDEGEE. The CDR3 runs 16 residues. The DNA of the CDR3 is TGTGCCAGCAGCTTGGGGGCAGGACTGAGCACAGATACGCAGTATTTT. This encodes CASSLGAGLSTDTQYF.

Points on this clone: This sample includes further DNA sequences coding for the same CDR3. The chain links TRBV7-6 to TRBJ2-7, with D unresolved. The V and J ends lost 1 base and 4 bases respectively, with 8 bases between them. The CDR3 is 13 residues long. Germline V lookup: CDR1 SGHVS, CDR2 FNYEAQ. CDR3 bases: TGTGCCAGCAGCTTAGGTGGGCCATACGAGCAGTACTTC. This encodes CASSLGGPYEQYF. Based on the CDR3 plus reference TRBV7-6 and TRBJ2-7, the full variable domain is GAGVSQSPRYKVTKRGQDVALRCDPISGHVSLYWYRQALGQGPEFLTYFNYEAQQDKSGLPNDRFSAERPEGSISTLTIQRTEQRDSAMYRCASSLGGPYEQYFGPGTRLTVT.

This clone has only one observation. This chain links TRBV4-2 with TRBJ2-3, with TRBD2 identical over 10 bases. V lost 0 bases and J lost 6; bases outside the gene matches: 3. The CDR3 is 15 amino acids. Germline values: CDR1 LGHNA, CDR2 YNFKEQ. The CDR3 region is CASSQEAGGVDTQYF. In DNA, the CDR3 is TGTGCCAGCAGCCAAGAAGCGGGGGGGGTCGATACGCAGTATTTT.

The rearrangement joins TRBV5-1 to TRBJ1-2; D is possibly TRBD1 (6 bases). Trimming removed 2 bases at V and 6 bases at J, with 17 bases between. Germline assignment: CDR1 SGHRS and CDR2 YFSETQ. The CDR3 consists of 15 residues. CDR3 sequence reads: CASSLSPEQGNGYTF. The CDR3 coding sequence is TGCGCCAGCAGCTTATCACCGGAACAGGGAAATGGCTACACCTTC.

The gene calls are TRBV29-1 and TRBJ1-2; TRBD1 aligns across 7 bases. The CDR3 covers 14 residues. CDR1 is SQVTM and CDR2 is ANQGSEA in the germline V gene. Losses at the gene ends were 3 bases for V and 10 bases for J; bases not matched to a gene: 14. CDR3 sequence: CSVDPGGRWGYYTF. In DNA, the CDR3 is TGCAGCGTTGACCCAGGGGGTCGGTGGGGGTACTACACCTTC.

The CDR3 here is CASSPSTGPNEKLFF. The CDR3 nucleotides are TGCGCCAGCAGCCCGTCGACAGGTCCCAATGAAAAACTGTTTTTT. The rearrangement joins TRBV4-1 to TRBJ1-4; possible D gene TRBD1, 6 bases. The CDR3 totals 15 residues. Germline loops: CDR1 MGHRA, CDR2 YSYEKL. Trimming removed 4 bases from V and 5 bases from J, with 14 bases in between.

This sequence joins TRBV3-1 (or the pseudogene TRBV3-2) and TRBJ1-3; D is unclear. Trimming took off 1 base at V and 2 bases at J, with 3 bases between the two ends. CDR3 length: 13 residues. Germline CDR1 LGHDT, CDR2 YNNKEL (reference sequence). The CDR3 protein is CASSQAAGNTIYF. CDR3 nucleotide sequence: TGTGCCAGCAGCCAAGCGGCTGGAAACACCATATATTTT.

The genes are TRBV27 and TRBJ1-6; TRBD1 matches 7 bases. The CDR3 extends over 15 amino acids. V was clipped by 5 bases and J by 10 bases; unmatched bases: 11. CDR1 and CDR2 (germline): MNHEY, SMNVEV (reference sequence). The CDR3 protein is CASSPGGQGGSPLHF. The CDR3 DNA follows: TGTGCCAGCAGTCCTGGTGGGCAGGGGGGCTCACCCCTCCACTTT.

Here the CDR3 reads CARPLWGRGASTDTQYF. The CDR3 DNA sequence: TGTGCCAGACCCCTCTGGGGGCGGGGGGCCAGCACAGATACGCAGTATTTT. V is TRBV9 and J is TRBJ2-3, with 8 positions matching TRBD2. Per germline, CDR1 SGDLS and CDR2 YYNGEE. V shed 8 bases, J shed 0 bases, and the junction held 14 bases outside the gene matches. The CDR3 spans 17 residues.

The rearrangement uses TRBV5-1 and TRBJ1-1, with 11 bases that match TRBD1. Germline assignment: CDR1 SGHRS and CDR2 YFSETQ. V lost 3 bases to trimming and J lost 2 bases; unmatched junction nucleotides: 3. The CDR3 length is 15 residues. CDR3 nucleotide sequence: TGCGCCAGCAGCTGGGGGACAGGGGGTAACACTGAAGCTTTCTTT. Its translation: CASSWGTGGNTEAFF.

In DNA, the CDR3 is TGTGCCAGCAGCTTGGGGGGGCTCAATCAGCCCCAGCATTTT. It yields the protein CASSLGGLNQPQHF. The rearrangement links TRBV7-6 to TRBJ1-5; D is perhaps TRBD1 (6 bases). The CDR3 extends over 14 amino acids. Germline V lookup: CDR1 SGHVS, CDR2 FNYEAQ. V lost 3 bases and J lost 3, with 9 bases in between.

The table lists this clone with a few counts. The chain couples TRBV5-1 to TRBJ2-3, with TRBD1 identical over 12 bases. The V gene's germline CDR1 is SGHRS and CDR2 YFSETQ. The CDR3 runs 16 residues. The trim removed 2 bases at V and 6 bases at J, leaving 7 bases unmatched. CDR3 protein: CASSFSGTGGADTQYF. CDR3 coding DNA: TGCGCCAGCAGCTTCTCCGGGACAGGGGGCGCTGATACGCAGTATTTT.

The rearrangement uses TRBV27 and TRBJ2-7, with 8 bases aligning to TRBD1. From germline, CDR1 is MNHEY and CDR2 SMNVEV (reference sequence). The CDR3 is 15 residues long. With 4 bases clipped from V and 3 bases from J, the junction kept 8 bases outside the gene matches. The CDR3 protein is CASSSVRDRIYEQYF. The CDR3 DNA reads TGTGCCAGCAGTTCTGTCCGGGACAGGATCTACGAGCAGTACTTC.

This clone has just one count. The V and J genes are TRBV6-6 and TRBJ2-1; 8 bases match TRBD1. This CDR3 region has 16 residues. Germline values: CDR1 MNHNY, CDR2 SVGAGI (reference sequence). The ends lost 2 bases at V and 7 bases at J; junction bases unmatched: 10. CDR3 in amino acids: CASSYAGQGAQNEQFF. In nucleotides, the CDR3 is TGTGCCAGCAGTTACGCAGGGCAGGGGGCGCAAAATGAGCAGTTCTTC.

The V and J genes are TRBV4-1 and TRBJ1-1; TRBD1 agrees at 7 bases. The CDR3 spans 15 residues. Unmatched junction bases numbered 6, after V lost 4 bases and J lost 1 base. Germline V gives CDR1 MGHRA, CDR2 YSYEKL. The CDR3 loop reads CASSRSGTANTEAFF. The CDR3 bases are TGCGCCAGCAGCCGCTCCGGGACAGCGAACACTGAAGCTTTCTTT.